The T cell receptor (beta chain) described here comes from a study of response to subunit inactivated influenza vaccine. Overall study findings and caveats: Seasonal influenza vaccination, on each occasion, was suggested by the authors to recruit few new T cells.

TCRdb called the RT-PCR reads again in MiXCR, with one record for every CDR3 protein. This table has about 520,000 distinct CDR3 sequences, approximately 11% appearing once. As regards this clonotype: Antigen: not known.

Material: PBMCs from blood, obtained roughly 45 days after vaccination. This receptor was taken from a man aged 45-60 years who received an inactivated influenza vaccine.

The CDR3 region is CASRGGTAGNTIYF. As DNA, the CDR3 is TGTGCCAGCAGAGGAGGGACAGCCGGAAACACCATATATTTT. The J gene is TRBJ1-3, the V gene TRBV6-2 or TRBV6-3; 7 bases agree with TRBD1. This CDR3 is built from 14 residues. CDR1 and CDR2 from the germline V gene are MNHEY and SVGEGT. V trimming: 6 bases; J trimming: 4 bases; junction bases outside the gene matches: 6.